This TCR beta chain was found in a study of blood T cell repertoires in COVID-19. Study at large: Material from acute and convalescent COVID-19 was sourced from the United States, Italy and Spain.

The table came from immunoSEQ multiplex PCR; TCRdb's copy has only in-frame clones and leaves some out. The sample shows fewer than 500,000 clones, more than 80% of them seen only once. CDR1 is LGHDT and CDR2 is YNNKEL in the germline V gene (reference sequence). V lost 6 bases to trimming and J lost 4 bases; unmatched junction nucleotides: 6. The CDR3 loop spans 15 amino acids. This clone was recorded at least ten times. Material: peripheral blood. The origin of this receptor is a woman in her 30s with active or convalescent COVID-19. The rearrangement joins TRBV3-1 (or the pseudogene TRBV3-2) to TRBJ2-1; 10 nucleotides line up with TRBD2. The CDR3 DNA reads TGTGCCAGCAGACCGGGACTAGCGTCTTACAATGAGCAGTTCTTC. Translating gives CASRPGLASYNEQFF.